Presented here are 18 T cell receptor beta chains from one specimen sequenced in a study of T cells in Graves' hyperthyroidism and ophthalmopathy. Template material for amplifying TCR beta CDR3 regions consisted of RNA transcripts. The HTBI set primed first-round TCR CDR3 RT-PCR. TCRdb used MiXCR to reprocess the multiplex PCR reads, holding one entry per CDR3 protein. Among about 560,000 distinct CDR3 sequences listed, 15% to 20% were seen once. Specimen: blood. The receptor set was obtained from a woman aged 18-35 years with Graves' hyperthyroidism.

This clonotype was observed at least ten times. The CDR3 DNA reads TGCAGCGCCCTGGGTGGATCCCGCGACGAGCAGTACTTC. Protein sequence: CSALGGSRDEQYF. The V and J genes are TRBV29-1 and TRBJ2-7; no clear D. CDR3 length: 13 amino acids. The V and J ends lost 7 bases and 5 bases respectively, with 18 bases between them. Germline CDR1 is SQVTM and CDR2 is ANQGSEA.

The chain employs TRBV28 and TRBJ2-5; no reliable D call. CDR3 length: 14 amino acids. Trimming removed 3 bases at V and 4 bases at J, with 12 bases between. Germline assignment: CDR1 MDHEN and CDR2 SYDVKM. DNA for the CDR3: TGTGCCAGCAGTTTCAATGGCGGTGGAGAGACCCAGTACTTC. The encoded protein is CASSFNGGGETQYF.

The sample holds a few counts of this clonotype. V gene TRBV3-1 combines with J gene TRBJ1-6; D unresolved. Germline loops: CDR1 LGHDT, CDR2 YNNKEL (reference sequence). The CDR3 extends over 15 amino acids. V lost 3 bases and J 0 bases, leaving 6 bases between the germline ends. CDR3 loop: CASSQKSSYNSPLHF. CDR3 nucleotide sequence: TGTGCCAGCAGCCAGAAGAGCTCCTATAATTCACCCCTCCACTTT.

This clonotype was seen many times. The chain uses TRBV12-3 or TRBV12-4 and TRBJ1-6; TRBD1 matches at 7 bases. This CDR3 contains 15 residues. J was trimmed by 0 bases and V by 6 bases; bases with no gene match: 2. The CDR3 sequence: CASRTGSSYNSPLHF. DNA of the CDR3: TGTGCCAGCAGGACAGGGAGCTCCTATAATTCACCCCTCCACTTT.

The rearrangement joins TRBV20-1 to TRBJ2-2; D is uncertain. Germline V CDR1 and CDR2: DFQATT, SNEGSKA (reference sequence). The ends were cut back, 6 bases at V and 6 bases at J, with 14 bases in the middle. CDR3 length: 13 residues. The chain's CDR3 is CSALNPAPGELFF. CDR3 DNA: TGCAGTGCGCTTAACCCAGCCCCCGGGGAGCTGTTTTTT.

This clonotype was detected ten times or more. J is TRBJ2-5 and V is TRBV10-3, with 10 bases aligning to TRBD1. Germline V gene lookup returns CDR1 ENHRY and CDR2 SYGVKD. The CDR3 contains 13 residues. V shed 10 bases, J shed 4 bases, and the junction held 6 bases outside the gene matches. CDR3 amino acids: CATRGQGGETQYF. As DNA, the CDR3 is TGTGCCACCCGAGGACAGGGGGGAGAGACCCAGTACTTC.

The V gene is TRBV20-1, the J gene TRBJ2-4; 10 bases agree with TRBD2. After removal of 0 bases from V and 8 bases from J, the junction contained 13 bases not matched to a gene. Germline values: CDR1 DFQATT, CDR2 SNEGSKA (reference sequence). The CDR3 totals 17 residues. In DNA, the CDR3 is TGCAGTGCTAGAGATGCCGGGCTAGCGGGAGACGAGGACATTCAGTACTTC. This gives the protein CSARDAGLAGDEDIQYF.

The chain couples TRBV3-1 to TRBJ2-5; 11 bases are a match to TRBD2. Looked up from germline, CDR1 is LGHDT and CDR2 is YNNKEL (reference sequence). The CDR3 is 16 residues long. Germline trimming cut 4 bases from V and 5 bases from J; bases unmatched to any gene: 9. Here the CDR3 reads CASSPVLAGGEETQYF. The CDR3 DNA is TGTGCCAGCAGCCCAGTTTTAGCGGGGGGGGAGGAGACCCAGTACTTC.

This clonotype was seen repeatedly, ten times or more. Here the CDR3 DNA reads TGTGCCAGCAGTTTAGGGTTCGGGACAGGCAATGAGCAGTTCTTC. As protein: CASSLGFGTGNEQFF. This rearrangement joins TRBV12-3 or TRBV12-4 to TRBJ2-1; 8 bases are a match to TRBD1. The CDR3 covers 15 residues. The J segment lost 6 bases and the V segment lost 1 base, leaving 5 bases of the junction unmatched.

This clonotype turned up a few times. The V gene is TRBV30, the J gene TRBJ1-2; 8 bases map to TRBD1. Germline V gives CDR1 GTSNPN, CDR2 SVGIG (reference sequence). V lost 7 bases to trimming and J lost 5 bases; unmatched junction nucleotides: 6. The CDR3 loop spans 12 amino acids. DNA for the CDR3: TGTGCCTCGACAGGGGCCGTGTATGGCTACACCTTC. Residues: CASTGAVYGYTF.

For the CDR3, the DNA is TGCGCCAGCAGAGCCCGGGGGGGGTCCTCCTACAATGAGCAGTTCTTC. Protein: CASRARGGSSYNEQFF. J is TRBJ2-1 and V is TRBV10-2; 8 bases map to TRBD2. V shed 6 bases and J 0 bases; nucleotides not matched to a gene: 7. Germline lookup yields CDR1 WSHSY and CDR2 SAAADI. The CDR3 has 16 amino acids.

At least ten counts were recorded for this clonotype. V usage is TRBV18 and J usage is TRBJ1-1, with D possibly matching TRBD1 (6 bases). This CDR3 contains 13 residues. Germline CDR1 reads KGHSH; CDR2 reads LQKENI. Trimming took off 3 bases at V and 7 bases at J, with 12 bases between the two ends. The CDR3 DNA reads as TGTGCCAGCTCACCGAGGAGGGGGGATGAAGCTTTCTTT. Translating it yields CASSPRRGDEAFF.

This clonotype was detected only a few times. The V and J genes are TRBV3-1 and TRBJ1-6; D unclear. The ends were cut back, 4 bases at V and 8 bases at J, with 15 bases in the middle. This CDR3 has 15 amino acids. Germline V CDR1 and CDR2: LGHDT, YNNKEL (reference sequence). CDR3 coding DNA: TGTGCCAGCAGCCCGGCCGCCGCTTTGGATTCACCCCTCCACTTT. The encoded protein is CASSPAAALDSPLHF.

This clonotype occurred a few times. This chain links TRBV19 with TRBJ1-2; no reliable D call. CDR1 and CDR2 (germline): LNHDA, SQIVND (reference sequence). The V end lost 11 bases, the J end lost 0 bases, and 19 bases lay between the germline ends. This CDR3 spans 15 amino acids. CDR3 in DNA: TGTGCCTCCCAACCCCAGCGGATTTCTAACTATGGCTACACCTTC. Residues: CASQPQRISNYGYTF. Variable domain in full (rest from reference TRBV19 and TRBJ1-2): DGGITQSPKYLFRKEGQNVTLSCEQNLNHDAMYWYRQDPGQGLRLIYYSQIVNDFQKGDIAEGYSVSREKKESFPLTVTSAQKNPTAFYLCASQPQRISNYGYTFGSGTRLTVV.

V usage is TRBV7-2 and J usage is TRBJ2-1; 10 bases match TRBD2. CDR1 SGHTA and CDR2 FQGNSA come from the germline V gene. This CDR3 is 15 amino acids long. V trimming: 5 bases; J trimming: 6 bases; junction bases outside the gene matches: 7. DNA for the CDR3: TGTGCCAGCAGCCCTCCTAGCGGGAGTAGCAATGAGCAGTTCTTC. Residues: CASSPPSGSSNEQFF.

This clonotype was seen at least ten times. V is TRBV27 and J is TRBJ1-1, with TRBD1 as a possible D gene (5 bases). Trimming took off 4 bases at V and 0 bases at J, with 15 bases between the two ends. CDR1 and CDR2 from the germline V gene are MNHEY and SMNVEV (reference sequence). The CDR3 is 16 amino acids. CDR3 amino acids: CASSSRGLPMNTEAFF. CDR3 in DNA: TGTGCCAGCAGTTCAAGGGGTCTGCCTATGAACACTGAAGCTTTCTTT.

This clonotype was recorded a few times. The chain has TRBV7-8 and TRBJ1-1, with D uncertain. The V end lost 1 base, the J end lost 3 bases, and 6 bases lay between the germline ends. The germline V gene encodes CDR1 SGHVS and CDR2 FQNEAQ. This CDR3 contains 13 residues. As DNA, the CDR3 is TGTGCCAGCAGCTTAGAAAGGTACACTGAAGCTTTCTTT. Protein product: CASSLERYTEAFF.

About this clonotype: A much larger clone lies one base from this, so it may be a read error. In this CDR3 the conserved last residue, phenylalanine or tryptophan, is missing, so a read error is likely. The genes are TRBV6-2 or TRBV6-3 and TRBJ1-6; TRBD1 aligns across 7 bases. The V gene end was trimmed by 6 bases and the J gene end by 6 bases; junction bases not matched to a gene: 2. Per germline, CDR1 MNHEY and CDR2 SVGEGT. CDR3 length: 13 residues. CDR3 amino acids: CASRTGTNSPLHS. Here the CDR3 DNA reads TGTGCCAGCAGGACAGGGACTAATTCACCCCTCCACTCT.